The 13 T cell receptor beta chains below come from one sample, sequenced in a study of technical replicates of blood from a handful of donors. Sequencing used immunoSEQ multiplex PCR; TCRdb keeps in-frame clones, though not all of them. The sample holds 55,000 to 85,000 clones, 95% to 98% seen once. Sequenced sample: T cells isolated from PBMCs. The receptors shown here come from a human donor in good health.

The chain combines TRBV9 with TRBJ2-1; possibly TRBD1 for D (6 bases). The CDR3 runs 16 residues. The V and J ends lost 6 bases and 5 bases respectively, with 21 bases between them. The germline gives CDR1 SGDLS, CDR2 YYNGEE. CDR3 sequence reads: CASTLVPGHPDNEQFF. The CDR3 DNA reads as TGTGCCAGCACCCTAGTTCCGGGACATCCCGACAATGAGCAGTTCTTC.

The chain recombines TRBV6-5 with TRBJ1-4; no reliable D call. The CDR3 has 14 amino acids. The germline gives CDR1 MNHEY, CDR2 SVGAGI. Trimming took off 5 bases at V and 2 bases at J, with 9 bases between the two ends. CDR3: CASSTHMTNEKLFF. CDR3 nucleotide sequence: TGTGCCAGCAGTACCCACATGACTAATGAAAAACTGTTTTTT.

The rearrangement joins TRBV5-8 to TRBJ2-7; 7 positions match TRBD1. The CDR3 totals 13 residues. V shed 2 bases, J shed 3 bases, and the junction held 2 bases outside the gene matches. Per germline, CDR1 SGHTS and CDR2 YDEGEE. For the CDR3, the DNA is TGTGCCAGCAGCTTCTACAGGGGCTACGAGCAGTACTTC. It codes for CASSFYRGYEQYF.

Points on this clone: Other nucleotide sequences in the sample specify the same CDR3. The chain employs TRBV27 and TRBJ2-7; maybe TRBD2 (6 bases). Germline assignment: CDR1 MNHEY and CDR2 SMNVEV (reference sequence). V lost 2 bases to trimming and J lost 4 bases, with 9 bases between them. This CDR3 comprises 13 residues. Written as DNA, the CDR3 is TGTGCCAGCAGTTTAGGGGGAGGATACGAGCAGTACTTC. Amino acid sequence: CASSLGGGYEQYF.

V usage is TRBV6-4 and J usage is TRBJ2-2; 7 bases fit TRBD2. Trimming at V came to 4 bases and at J to 7 bases, leaving 9 bases not matched to a gene. The length of the CDR3 is 15 residues. Per germline, CDR1 MRHNA and CDR2 SNTAGT. The CDR3 region has the DNA TGTGCCAGCAGTGTACAGACGGGAGGAAACGGGGAGCTGTTTTTT. Its translation: CASSVQTGGNGELFF.

The V and J genes are TRBV30 and TRBJ1-2; 9 bases are shared with TRBD1. J was trimmed by 8 bases and V by 4 bases; bases with no gene match: 8. The CDR3 consists of 13 residues. Germline V gives CDR1 GTSNPN, CDR2 SVGIG (reference sequence). The CDR3 DNA is TGTGCCTGGAAGAAAAGACAGGGGGACGGCTACACCTTC. It is translated as CAWKKRQGDGYTF.

The rearrangement links TRBV5-1 to TRBJ2-7; D is perhaps TRBD2 (6 bases). The germline V gene encodes CDR1 SGHRS and CDR2 YFSETQ. The CDR3 consists of 15 residues. Trimming left V 0 bases short and J 5 bases short, with 15 bases between. The CDR3: CASSLEGGGIDEQYF. The DNA of the CDR3 is TGCGCCAGCAGCTTGGAGGGTGGCGGGATCGACGAGCAGTACTTC.

The chain employs TRBV5-5 and TRBJ1-1, with TRBD1 as a possible D gene (6 bases). V was clipped by 3 bases and J by 4 bases, with 22 bases between them. CDR1 and CDR2 from the germline V gene are SGHKS and YYEKEE (reference sequence). The CDR3 contains 17 residues. CDR3 amino acids: CASSSEGGRWHFTEAFF. CDR3 in DNA: TGTGCCAGCAGCTCCGAAGGGGGAAGGTGGCATTTCACTGAAGCTTTCTTT.

Concerning this clone: One end of the junction fails to match germline, which may point to a read error. The rearrangement links TRBV7-7 to TRBJ2-1; TRBD2 aligns across 7 bases. Germline assignment: CDR1 SSHAT and CDR2 FNYEAQ (reference sequence). The CDR3 totals 14 residues. DNA for the CDR3: TGTGCTAGCAGCTTAGGCGGGAGTACCAATGAGCAGTTCTTC. The encoded protein is CASSLGGSTNEQFF.

This clone was seen only once. The V call is TRBV27, the J call TRBJ2-3; D perhaps matches TRBD2 (5 bases). Trimming pared 4 bases from V and 1 base from J, leaving 15 bases between. The V gene's germline CDR1 is MNHEY and CDR2 SMNVEV (reference sequence). The length of the CDR3 is 16 residues. The CDR3 protein is CASSSVLARGTDTQYF. CDR3 DNA: TGTGCCAGCAGTTCCGTTCTAGCCCGGGGCACAGATACGCAGTATTTT.

V gene TRBV6-5 combines with J gene TRBJ1-2; weak D call: TRBD1 (5 bases). The germline V and J ends were trimmed by 5 bases and 4 bases, with 17 bases remaining between them. Germline V gene lookup returns CDR1 MNHEY and CDR2 SVGAGI. CDR3 length: 15 residues. The CDR3 coding sequence is TGTGCCAGCAGTCCAGTTAGTCCTAGGGGCTATGGCTACACCTTC. It codes for CASSPVSPRGYGYTF.

The sample holds one count of this clone. V usage is TRBV21-1 and J usage is TRBJ1-1; the table's TRBD1 call for D was not verified on the DNA. TRBV21-1 is a listed pseudogene. There are 11 residues in the CDR3. The CDR3 loop is CAGDRELGAFF. The CDR3, as DNA: TGTGCCGGTGACAGGGAGCTGGGAGCTTTCTTT.

The genes are TRBV13 and TRBJ1-1, with TRBD1 identical over 8 bases. This CDR3 contains 14 residues. Germline V gene sequence: CDR1 PRHDT, CDR2 FYEKMQ (reference sequence). Trimming took 6 bases from V and 5 from J; bases not matched to a gene: 8. The DNA for the CDR3 is TGTGCCAGCAGTCTGGACAGGGTGGGAACTGAAGCTTTCTTT. It encodes CASSLDRVGTEAFF.